Shown below are 13 T cell receptor beta chains from a single sample sequenced in a study of blood T cells in healthy people across ages. A sample-barcoded 5' primer and a J-beta primer mix were used in a second PCR of roughly 6 to 11 cycles. One entry per CDR3 protein, called by TCRdb with MiXCR from the 5' RACE reads. The sample lists around 650,000 distinct CDR3 sequences, approximately 29% occurring once. Input material: blood. These receptors all stem from a woman of 80 years or more in good health.

Comments on this clonotype: This may come from a read error, since a much larger clone is one base off. The rearrangement uses TRBV20-1 and TRBJ1-2; 7 bases line up with TRBD1. V was pared by 0 bases and J by 12 bases, with 10 bases of the junction left unmatched. This CDR3 has 13 residues. Germline-derived CDR1 and CDR2 are DFQATT and SNEGSKA (reference sequence). Here the CDR3 reads CSARDRDRRGHTF. CDR3 DNA: TGCAGTGCTAGAGATAGGGACAGACGCGGCCACACCTTC.

Ten or more counts support this clonotype. The V call is TRBV6-2 or TRBV6-3, the J call TRBJ2-3; D is ambiguous. The CDR3 length is 11 residues. Germline lookup yields CDR1 MNHEY and CDR2 SVGEGT. Between the trimmed V and J ends, which lost 6 bases and 6 bases, there was a span of 7 bases. The CDR3 region is CASRRADTQYF. The CDR3 nucleotides read TGTGCCAGCAGAAGGGCGGATACGCAGTATTTT.

This clonotype was counted many times. This sequence joins TRBV5-1 and TRBJ1-2; 8 bases line up with TRBD1. The V gene end was trimmed by 3 bases and the J gene end by 3 bases; junction bases not matched to a gene: 7. Per the germline V gene, CDR1 is SGHRS and CDR2 is YFSETQ. There are 15 residues in the CDR3. CDR3 sequence: CASSSADRDDYGYTF. The CDR3 DNA sequence: TGCGCCAGCAGCTCAGCGGACAGGGATGACTATGGCTACACCTTC.

This clonotype was found a few times. The genes are TRBV5-6 and TRBJ2-5, with 7 nucleotides matching TRBD2. The J segment lost 5 bases and the V segment lost 1 base, leaving 8 bases of the junction unmatched. This CDR3 spans 15 amino acids. Germline V lookup: CDR1 SGHDT, CDR2 YYEEEE. The CDR3 is CASSLRVTSAETQYF. The CDR3 DNA reads as TGTGCCAGCAGCTTGAGGGTAACTAGCGCGGAGACCCAGTACTTC.

The chain combines TRBV6-2 or TRBV6-3 with TRBJ2-2, with 7 bases fitting TRBD1. Trimming took 2 bases from V and 0 from J; bases not matched to a gene: 0. Germline CDR1 reads MNHEY; CDR2 reads SVGEGT. This CDR3 region has 15 residues. The CDR3 loop reads CASSYGTANTGELFF. CDR3 in DNA: TGTGCCAGCAGTTACGGGACAGCGAACACCGGGGAGCTGTTTTTT.

This clonotype was picked up many times. The DNA of the CDR3 is TGTGCCAGCAGCGCGCCCTTTGGAGTAGCGGGGTTGTCAGATACGCAGTATTTT. Protein product: CASSAPFGVAGLSDTQYF. The chain couples TRBV7-9 to TRBJ2-3, with 8 bases that match TRBD2. Germline V CDR1 and CDR2: SEHNR, FQNEAQ (reference sequence). This CDR3 comprises 18 residues. With 5 bases clipped from V and 4 bases from J, the junction kept 17 bases outside the gene matches.

This clonotype appeared a few times. The chain joins TRBV20-1 to TRBJ2-3; 12 positions agree with TRBD2. In germline, CDR1 is DFQATT, CDR2 SNEGSKA (reference sequence). This CDR3 region has 15 residues. V was clipped by 3 bases and J by 4 bases; unmatched bases: 5. The chain's CDR3 is CSASSGTSGPDTQYF. For the CDR3, the DNA is TGCAGTGCTAGCTCCGGGACTAGCGGGCCAGATACGCAGTATTTT.

This clonotype was detected only a few times. The rearrangement links TRBV7-9 to TRBJ2-4; no clear D. The better agreement between TRBJ2-5 and the DNA end casts doubt on the J call. The CDR3 loop spans 14 amino acids. From germline, CDR1 is SEHNR and CDR2 FQNEAQ (reference sequence). CDR3: CASSSYKGQETQYF. CDR3 DNA sequence: TGTGCCAGCAGCTCCTACAAGGGTCAAGAGACCCAGTACTTC.

The chain combines TRBV2 with TRBJ2-5, with 8 bases lining up with TRBD1. Germline trimming cut 3 bases from V and 11 bases from J; bases unmatched to any gene: 29. Per the germline V gene, CDR1 is SNHLY and CDR2 is FYNNEI. CDR3 size: 20 residues. Written as DNA, the CDR3 is TGTGCCAGCAGTGAGAGCTGGCAGGGGGCGATTTCCCGAACCCACAATGAGCAGTACTTC. It is translated as CASSESWQGAISRTHNEQYF.

At least ten counts were recorded for this clonotype. The chain recombines TRBV10-3 with TRBJ1-1; D gene uncertain. The germline V and J ends were trimmed by 3 bases and 1 base, with 12 bases remaining between them. This CDR3 region has 15 residues. Germline CDR1 ENHRY, CDR2 SYGVKD. In DNA, the CDR3 is TGTGCCATCAGTGACCCGCGGCTGAGGAACACTGAAGCTTTCTTT. Encoded protein: CAISDPRLRNTEAFF.

This clonotype was seen many times. The chain recombines TRBV7-6 with TRBJ2-5; unclear D gene. Germline V gene lookup returns CDR1 SGHVS and CDR2 FNYEAQ. The CDR3 length is 13 residues. Trimming stripped 3 bases from V and 0 bases from J, with 5 bases between. The CDR3 spells CASSFGHQETQYF. In DNA form, the CDR3 reads TGTGCCAGCAGCTTTGGCCACCAAGAGACCCAGTACTTC.

This clonotype was counted at least ten times. The V and J genes are TRBV6-5 and TRBJ2-5; 8 bases agree with TRBD2. CDR3 length equals 18 residues. CDR1 is MNHEY and CDR2 is SVGAGI in the germline V gene. The V and J ends lost 4 bases and 5 bases, in that order; junction bases with no gene match: 18. For the CDR3, the DNA is TGTGCCAGCAGTTCGGGAGGGGAGGCGGGGGGACCCCAGGAGACCCAGTACTTC. Translation: CASSSGGEAGGPQETQYF.

This clonotype was recorded at least ten times. The chain carries TRBV30 and TRBJ2-7, with D tentatively TRBD1 (6 bases). V was trimmed by 6 bases and J by 2 bases, leaving 17 bases between them. Germline V gene sequence: CDR1 GTSNPN, CDR2 SVGIG (reference sequence). This CDR3 spans 14 amino acids. CDR3 amino acids: CACTGTLSAYEQYF. DNA of the CDR3: TGTGCCTGTACAGGGACCCTAAGCGCCTACGAGCAGTACTTC. Complete variable domain (other parts from reference TRBV30 and TRBJ2-7): SQTIHQWPATLVQPVGSPLSLECTVEGTSNPNLYWYRQAAGRGLQLLFYSVGIGQISSEVPQNLSASRPQDRQFILSSKKLLLSDSGFYLCACTGTLSAYEQYFGPGTRLTVT.